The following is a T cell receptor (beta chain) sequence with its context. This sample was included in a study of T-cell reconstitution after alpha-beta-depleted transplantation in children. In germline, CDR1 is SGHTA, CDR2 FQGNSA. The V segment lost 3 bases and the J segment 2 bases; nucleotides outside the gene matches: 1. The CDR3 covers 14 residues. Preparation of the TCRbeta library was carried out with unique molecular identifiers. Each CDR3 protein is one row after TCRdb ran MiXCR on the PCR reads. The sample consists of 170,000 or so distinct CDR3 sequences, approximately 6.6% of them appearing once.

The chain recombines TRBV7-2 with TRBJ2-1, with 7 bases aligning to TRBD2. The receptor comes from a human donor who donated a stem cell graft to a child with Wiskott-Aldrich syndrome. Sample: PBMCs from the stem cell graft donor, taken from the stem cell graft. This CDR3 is CASSFGLAYNEQFF. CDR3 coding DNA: TGTGCCAGCAGCTTCGGACTAGCCTACAATGAGCAGTTCTTC.